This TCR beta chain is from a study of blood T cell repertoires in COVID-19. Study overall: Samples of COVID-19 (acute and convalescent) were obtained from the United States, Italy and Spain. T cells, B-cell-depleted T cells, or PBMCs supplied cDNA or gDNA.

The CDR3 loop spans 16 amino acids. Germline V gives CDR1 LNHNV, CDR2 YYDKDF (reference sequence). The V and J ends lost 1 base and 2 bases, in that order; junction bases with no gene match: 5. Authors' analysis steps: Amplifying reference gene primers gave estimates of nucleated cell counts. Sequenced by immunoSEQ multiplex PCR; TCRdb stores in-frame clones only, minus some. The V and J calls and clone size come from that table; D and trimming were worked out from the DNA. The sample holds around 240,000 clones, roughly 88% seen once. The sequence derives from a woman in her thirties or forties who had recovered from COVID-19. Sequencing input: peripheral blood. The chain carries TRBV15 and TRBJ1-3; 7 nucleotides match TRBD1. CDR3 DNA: TGTGCCACCAGCAGAGGGGACAGCTCTCCTGGAAACACCATATATTTT. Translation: CATSRGDSSPGNTIYF.